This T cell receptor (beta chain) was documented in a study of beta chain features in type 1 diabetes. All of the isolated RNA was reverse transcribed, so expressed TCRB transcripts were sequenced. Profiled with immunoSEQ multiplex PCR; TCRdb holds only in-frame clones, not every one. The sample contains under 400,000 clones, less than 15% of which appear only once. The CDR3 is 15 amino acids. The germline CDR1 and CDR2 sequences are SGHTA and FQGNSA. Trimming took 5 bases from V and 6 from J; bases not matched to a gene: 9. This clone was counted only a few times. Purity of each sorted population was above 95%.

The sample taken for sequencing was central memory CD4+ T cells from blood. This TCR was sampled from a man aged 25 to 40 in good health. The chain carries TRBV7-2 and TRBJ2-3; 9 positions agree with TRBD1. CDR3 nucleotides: TGTGCCAGCAGCCGGGACAGGGCGATGGGGGATACGCAGTATTTT. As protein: CASSRDRAMGDTQYF.